The next 18 T cell receptor beta chains were all read from a single sample in a study of regulatory T cells in long-lasting Graves disease. The TCR beta library used iRepertoire HTBI primers with Arm-PCR amplification of CDR3. TCRdb itself ran the multiplex PCR reads through MiXCR, one entry per CDR3 protein. The profile shows 400,000 to 500,000 distinct CDR3 sequences, 22% of them singletons. The time point here: persistent/refractory GD, antithyroid drugs over 5 years with positive TRAb. Following extraction of RNA from PBMCs, that RNA was used to make the TCR library. Here the sequenced sample was peripheral blood mononuclear cells (PBMCs), taken when the disease was refractory, from a patient treated with antithyroid drugs. The receptors come from a female donor with Graves disease.

This clonotype showed up many times. CDR3 sequence reads: CATREDSPLHF. Here the CDR3 DNA reads TGTGCTACAAGAGAGGATTCACCCCTCCACTTT. The chain employs TRBV2 and TRBJ1-6; no clear D gene. This CDR3 contains 11 residues. Per the germline V gene, CDR1 is SNHLY and CDR2 is FYNNEI.

This clonotype turned up a few times. CDR3 sequence: CASSQNPDDYEQYF. CDR3 bases: TGCGCCAGCAGCCAAAATCCCGACGACTACGAGCAGTACTTC. The J gene is TRBJ2-7, the V gene TRBV4-1; no clear D gene. The CDR3 spans 14 residues. The V end lost 2 bases, the J end lost 3 bases, and 11 bases lay between the germline ends. Per the germline V gene, CDR1 is MGHRA and CDR2 is YSYEKL.

The chain has TRBV9 and TRBJ2-6; 8 bases agree with TRBD1. Germline assignment: CDR1 SGDLS and CDR2 YYNGEE. V lost 4 bases and J lost 1; bases outside the gene matches: 10. CDR3 size: 18 residues. The CDR3 nucleotides are TGTGCCAGCAGCTTAGTCCGGGACAGGAGGTCTGGGGCCAACGTCCTGACTTTC. Protein product: CASSLVRDRRSGANVLTF.

This clonotype was counted between two and nine times. The CDR3 DNA reads as TGTGCCAGCAGTTCGACACTATGGACCGCCTACGAGCAGTACTTC. This translates into CASSSTLWTAYEQYF. The genes are TRBV28 and TRBJ2-7; D unresolved. CDR3 length: 15 residues. The germline CDR1 and CDR2 sequences are MDHEN and SYDVKM. With 4 bases removed from V and 2 bases from J, the gap between germline ends came to 15 bases.

V and J are TRBV11-2 and TRBJ2-4; a weak D match, TRBD1 (5 bases). The germline V gene has CDR1 SGHAT and CDR2 FQNNGV. The CDR3 totals 16 residues. The V end lost 5 bases, the J end lost 8 bases, and 22 bases lay between the germline ends. The CDR3, as DNA: TGTGCCAGCAGCCCCCAACAGGCCCTTGTCGCGGACATTCAGTACTTC. This sequence encodes CASSPQQALVADIQYF.

This clonotype has a count of ten or more. The J gene is TRBJ2-5, the V gene TRBV12-3 or TRBV12-4, with D perhaps matching TRBD2 (5 bases). This CDR3 has 12 amino acids. V gave up 6 bases and J gave up 4 bases, with 9 bases separating them. In DNA form, the CDR3 reads TGTGCCAGCAGAAGGACTGGAGAGACCCAGTACTTC. Protein: CASRRTGETQYF.

In this sample, this clonotype turned up many times. The V call is TRBV6-1, the J call TRBJ1-4; 11 bases map to TRBD1. J was trimmed by 0 bases and V by 6 bases; bases with no gene match: 6. CDR3 length equals 17 residues. Germline CDR1 is MNHNS and CDR2 is SASEGT. CDR3 nucleotides: TGTGCCAGCAGAAGGACAGGGGGCGGTGCAACTAATGAAAAACTGTTTTTT. As protein: CASRRTGGGATNEKLFF.

This clonotype was recorded only once. This could be a read error, since a much larger clone is one nucleotide away. The chain combines TRBV6-9 with TRBJ2-2; 13 positions agree with TRBD2. The CDR3 consists of 19 residues. Germline values: CDR1 MNHGY, CDR2 SVAAGI. The CDR3 here is CASSYRGLAGLFDTGEPFF. The CDR3 DNA reads as TGTGCCAGCAGTTACCGGGGACTAGCGGGATTGTTCGACACCGGGGAGCCGTTTTTT.

CDR3 region: CASSEQGYRNTIYF. Written as DNA, the CDR3 is TGTGCCAGCAGTGAACAGGGTTATAGAAACACCATATATTTT. This chain joins TRBV25-1 and TRBJ1-3; tentative D call: TRBD1 (5 bases). This CDR3 is built from 14 residues. The germline CDR1 and CDR2 sequences are MGHDK and SYGVNS. Trimming removed 2 bases from V and 5 bases from J, with 10 bases in between.

In this sample, this clonotype turned up a few times. V and J are TRBV7-2 and TRBJ1-3, with D unresolved. Per germline, CDR1 SGHTA and CDR2 FQGNSA. The CDR3 has 13 amino acids. Deletions cut 3 bases from V and 3 bases from J, with 6 bases between. CDR3 loop: CASSFPSGNTIYF. CDR3 DNA sequence: TGTGCCAGCAGCTTCCCGAGTGGAAACACCATATATTTT.

This clonotype has more than one count but fewer than ten. The chain is built from TRBV15 and TRBJ2-7, with D unresolved. Germline V gene data show CDR1 as LNHNV and CDR2 as YYDKDF (reference sequence). The germline V and J ends were trimmed by 2 bases and 6 bases, with 11 bases remaining between them. CDR3 length: 13 residues. For the CDR3, the DNA is TGTGCCACCAGCAGAATACCACTCAGCGAGCAGTACTTC. It yields the protein CATSRIPLSEQYF. Based on the CDR3 plus reference TRBV15 and TRBJ2-7, the full variable domain is DAMVIQNPRYQVTQFGKPVTLSCSQTLNHNVMYWYQQKSSQAPKLLFHYYDKDFNNEADTPDNFQSRRPNTSFCFLDIRSPGLGDTAMYLCATSRIPLSEQYFGPGTRLTVT.

Ten or more counts support this clonotype. This chain connects TRBV28 to TRBJ1-4; 7 bases fit TRBD1. From germline, CDR1 is MDHEN and CDR2 SYDVKM. The V gene end was trimmed by 3 bases and the J gene end by 16 bases; junction bases not matched to a gene: 11. The CDR3 is 13 amino acids. CDR3 sequence: CASSLEGARLRFF. CDR3 sequence (DNA): TGTGCCAGCAGTTTGGAGGGGGCGAGATTGAGGTTTTTT.

The J gene is TRBJ2-5, the V gene TRBV6-1; no clear D. The V end lost 1 base, the J end lost 2 bases, and 8 bases lay between the germline ends. This CDR3 contains 14 residues. Germline loops: CDR1 MNHNS, CDR2 SASEGT. CDR3 sequence (DNA): TGTGCCAGCAGTGAAGTACGGCTGCAAGAGACCCAGTACTTC. Translating it yields CASSEVRLQETQYF.

This clonotype has only a few counts. The genes are TRBV27 and TRBJ1-5; TRBD1 aligns across 7 bases. After removal of 3 bases from V and 4 bases from J, the junction contained 6 bases not matched to a gene. The CDR3 covers 15 residues. From germline, CDR1 is MNHEY and CDR2 SMNVEV (reference sequence). CDR3 loop: CASSLVAGQNQPQHF. The CDR3 DNA follows: TGTGCCAGCAGTTTGGTTGCGGGACAGAATCAGCCCCAGCATTTT.

The genes are TRBV5-6 and TRBJ1-4; D is uncertain. The V end was cut by 1 base, the J end by 8 bases, with 18 bases between. Germline V gene lookup returns CDR1 SGHDT and CDR2 YYEEEE. The CDR3 covers 16 residues. The CDR3 is CASSLFAWESGEKLFF. In nucleotides, the CDR3 is TGTGCCAGCAGCTTGTTCGCATGGGAATCGGGGGAAAAACTGTTTTTT.

The rearrangement links TRBV30 to TRBJ2-5; D might be TRBD1 or TRBD2, each matching 5 bases. From germline, CDR1 is GTSNPN and CDR2 SVGIG (reference sequence). CDR3 size: 13 residues. Trimming stripped 3 bases from V and 5 bases from J, with 13 bases between. The CDR3: CAWRQRGIETQYF. In DNA form, the CDR3 reads TGTGCCTGGAGACAGAGGGGAATCGAGACCCAGTACTTC.

This clonotype has just a few counts. This sequence joins TRBV29-1 and TRBJ2-7; D is ambiguous. Trimming stripped 4 bases from V and 2 bases from J, with 12 bases between. The CDR3 is 13 residues long. Germline V gene sequence: CDR1 SQVTM, CDR2 ANQGSEA. In DNA, the CDR3 is TGCAGCGTTGGGCTGGGATTCACCTACGAGCAGTACTTC. Protein sequence: CSVGLGFTYEQYF.

The J gene is TRBJ1-2, the V gene TRBV30; D not certain. This CDR3 has 12 amino acids. Germline V CDR1 and CDR2: GTSNPN, SVGIG (reference sequence). Trimming shortened V by 2 bases and J by 8 bases, and 12 bases separated the two germline ends. The CDR3 bases are TGTGCCTGGAGTCGCCCAGGAGGAGGCTACACCTTC. Protein sequence: CAWSRPGGGYTF.